This T cell receptor (beta chain) was sequenced in a study of T cell changes during pregnancy in multiple sclerosis. Clones were sequenced by immunoSEQ multiplex PCR, and TCRdb holds only the in-frame ones, with some missing. The table records around 35,000 clones, around 94% of them present only once. This clone was seen a handful of times. The J segment lost 0 bases and the V segment lost 2 bases, leaving 0 bases of the junction unmatched. The CDR3 is made up of 15 amino acids. Germline loops: CDR1 MNHNS, CDR2 SASEGT. The specimen sequenced was PBMCs (not recorded whether the cells were cultured). The genes are TRBV6-1 and TRBJ2-5; 10 bases map to TRBD2. This sequence was found in a female donor with multiple sclerosis, enrolled in a pregnancy study. The CDR3 DNA reads as TGTGCCAGCAGTGAACTAGCGGGAGACCAAGAGACCCAGTACTTC. This encodes CASSELAGDQETQYF.